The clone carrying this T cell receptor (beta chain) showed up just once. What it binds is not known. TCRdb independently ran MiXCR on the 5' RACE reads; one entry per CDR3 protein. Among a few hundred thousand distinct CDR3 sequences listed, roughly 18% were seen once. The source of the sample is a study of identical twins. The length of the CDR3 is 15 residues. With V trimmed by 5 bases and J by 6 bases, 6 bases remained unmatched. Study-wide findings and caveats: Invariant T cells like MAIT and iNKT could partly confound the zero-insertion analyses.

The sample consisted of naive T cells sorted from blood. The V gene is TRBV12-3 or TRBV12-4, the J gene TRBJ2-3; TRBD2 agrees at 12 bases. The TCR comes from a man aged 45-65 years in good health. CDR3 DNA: TGTGCCAGCAGTCATACTAGCGGGAGGAAGGATACGCAGTATTTT. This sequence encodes CASSHTSGRKDTQYF.